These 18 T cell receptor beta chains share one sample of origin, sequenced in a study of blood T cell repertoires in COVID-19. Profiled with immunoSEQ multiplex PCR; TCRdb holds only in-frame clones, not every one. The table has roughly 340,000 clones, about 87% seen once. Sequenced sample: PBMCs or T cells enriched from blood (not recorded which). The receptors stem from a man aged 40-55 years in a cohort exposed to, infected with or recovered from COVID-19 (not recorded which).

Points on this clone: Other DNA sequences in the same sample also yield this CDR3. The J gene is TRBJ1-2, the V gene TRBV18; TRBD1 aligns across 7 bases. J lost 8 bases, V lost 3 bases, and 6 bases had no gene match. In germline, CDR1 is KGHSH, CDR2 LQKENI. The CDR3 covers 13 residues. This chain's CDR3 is CASSPDRESGYTF. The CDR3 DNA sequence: TGTGCCAGCTCACCCGACAGGGAAAGCGGCTACACCTTC.

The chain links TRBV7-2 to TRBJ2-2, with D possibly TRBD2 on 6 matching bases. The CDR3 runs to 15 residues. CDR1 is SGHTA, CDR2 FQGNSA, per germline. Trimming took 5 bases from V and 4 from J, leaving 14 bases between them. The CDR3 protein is CASSGVAGPTGELFF. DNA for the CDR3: TGTGCCAGCAGCGGGGTGGCGGGACCCACCGGGGAGCTGTTTTTT. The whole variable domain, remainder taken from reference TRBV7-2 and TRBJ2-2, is GAGVSQSPSNKVTEKGKDVELRCDPISGHTALYWYRQSLGQGLEFLIYFQGNSAPDKSGLPSDRFSAERTGGSVSTLTIQRTQQEDSAVYLCASSGVAGPTGELFFGEGSRLTVL.

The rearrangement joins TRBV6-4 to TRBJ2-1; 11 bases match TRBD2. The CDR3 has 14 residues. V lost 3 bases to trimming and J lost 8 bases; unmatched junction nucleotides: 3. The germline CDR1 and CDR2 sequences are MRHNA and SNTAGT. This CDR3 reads CASSELAGEHEQFF. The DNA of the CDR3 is TGTGCCAGCAGTGAACTAGCGGGAGAGCATGAGCAGTTCTTC.

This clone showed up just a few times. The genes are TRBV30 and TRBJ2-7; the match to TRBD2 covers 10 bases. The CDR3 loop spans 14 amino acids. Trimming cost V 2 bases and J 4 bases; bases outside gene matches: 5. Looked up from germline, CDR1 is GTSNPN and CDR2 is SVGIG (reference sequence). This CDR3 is CAWSTWTSGYEQYF. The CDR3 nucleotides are TGTGCCTGGAGTACATGGACTAGCGGTTACGAGCAGTACTTC.

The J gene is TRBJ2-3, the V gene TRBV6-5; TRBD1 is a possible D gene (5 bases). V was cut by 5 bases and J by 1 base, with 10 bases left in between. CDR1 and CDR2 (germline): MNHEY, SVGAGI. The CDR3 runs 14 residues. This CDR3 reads CASSKTQGTDTQYF. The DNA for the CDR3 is TGTGCCAGCAGTAAGACACAGGGCACAGATACGCAGTATTTT.

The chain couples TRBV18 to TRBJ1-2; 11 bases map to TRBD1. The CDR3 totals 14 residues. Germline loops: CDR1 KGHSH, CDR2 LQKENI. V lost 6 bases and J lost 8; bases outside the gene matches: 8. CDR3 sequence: CASSPGQGAEGYTF. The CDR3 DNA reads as TGTGCCAGCTCCCCAGGACAGGGGGCGGAAGGCTACACCTTC.

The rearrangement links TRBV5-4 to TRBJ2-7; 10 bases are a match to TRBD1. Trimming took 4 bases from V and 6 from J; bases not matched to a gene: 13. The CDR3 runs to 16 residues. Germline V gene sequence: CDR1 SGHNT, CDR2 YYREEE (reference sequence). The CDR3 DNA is TGTGCCAGCAGCCGTGGGGGGGACAGGGGACGGACCGAGCAGTACTTC. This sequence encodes CASSRGGDRGRTEQYF.

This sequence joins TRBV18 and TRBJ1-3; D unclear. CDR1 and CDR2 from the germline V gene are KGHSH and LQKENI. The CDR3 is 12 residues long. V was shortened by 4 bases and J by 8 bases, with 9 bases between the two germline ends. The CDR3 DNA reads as TGTGCCAGCTCACACCCGGGTGACACCATATATTTT. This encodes CASSHPGDTIYF.

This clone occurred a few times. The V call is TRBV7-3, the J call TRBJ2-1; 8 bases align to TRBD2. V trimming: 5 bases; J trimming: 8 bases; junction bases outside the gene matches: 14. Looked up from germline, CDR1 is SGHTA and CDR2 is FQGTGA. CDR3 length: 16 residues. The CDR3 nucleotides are TGTGCCAGCAGCCCCAGGGCCGGGAGGGCAATCCATGAGCAGTTCTTC. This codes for CASSPRAGRAIHEQFF.

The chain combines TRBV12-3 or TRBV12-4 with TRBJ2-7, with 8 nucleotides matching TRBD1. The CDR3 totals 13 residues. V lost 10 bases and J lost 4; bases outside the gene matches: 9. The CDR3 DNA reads TGTGCCACCTCCCGGGACAGGCGATACGAGCAGTACTTC. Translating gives CATSRDRRYEQYF.

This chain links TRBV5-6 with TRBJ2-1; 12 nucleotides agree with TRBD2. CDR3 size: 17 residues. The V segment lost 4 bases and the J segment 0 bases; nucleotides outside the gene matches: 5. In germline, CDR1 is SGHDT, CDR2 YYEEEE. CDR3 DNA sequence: TGTGCCAGCAGCCTATGGACTAGCGGGGTCTCCTACAATGAGCAGTTCTTC. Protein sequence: CASSLWTSGVSYNEQFF.

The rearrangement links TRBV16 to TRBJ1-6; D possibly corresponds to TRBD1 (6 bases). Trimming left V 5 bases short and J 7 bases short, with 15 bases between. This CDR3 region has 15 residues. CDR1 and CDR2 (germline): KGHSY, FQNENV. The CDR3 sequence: CASSSTSGVNSPLHF. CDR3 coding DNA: TGTGCCAGCAGCTCGACGTCAGGGGTGAATTCACCCCTCCACTTT.

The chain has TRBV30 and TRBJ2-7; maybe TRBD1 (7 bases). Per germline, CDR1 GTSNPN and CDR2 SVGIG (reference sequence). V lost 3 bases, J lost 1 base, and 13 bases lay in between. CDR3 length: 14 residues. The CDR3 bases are TGTGCCTGGAGCCAGACAGGGAGGTCCTACGAGCAGTACTTC. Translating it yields CAWSQTGRSYEQYF.

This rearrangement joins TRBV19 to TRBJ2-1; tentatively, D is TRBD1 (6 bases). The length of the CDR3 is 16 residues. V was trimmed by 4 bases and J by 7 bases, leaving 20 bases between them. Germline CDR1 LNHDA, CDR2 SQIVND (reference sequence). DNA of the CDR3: TGTGCCAGTAGTACCTCCCCCTCGGGCAGGGGTAATGAGCAGTTCTTC. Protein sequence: CASSTSPSGRGNEQFF.

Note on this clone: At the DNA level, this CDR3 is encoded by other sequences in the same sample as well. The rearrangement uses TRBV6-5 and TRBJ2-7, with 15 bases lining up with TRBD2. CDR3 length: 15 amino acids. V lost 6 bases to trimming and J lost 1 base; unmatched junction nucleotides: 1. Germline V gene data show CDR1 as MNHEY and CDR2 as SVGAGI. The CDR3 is CASRGLAGGSYEQYF. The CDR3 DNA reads TGTGCCAGCAGGGGACTAGCGGGGGGTTCCTACGAGCAGTACTTC.

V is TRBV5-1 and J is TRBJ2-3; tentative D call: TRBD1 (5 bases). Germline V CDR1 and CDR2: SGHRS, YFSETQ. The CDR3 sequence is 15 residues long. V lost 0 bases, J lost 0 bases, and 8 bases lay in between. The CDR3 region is CASSLAAGSTDTQYF. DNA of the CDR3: TGCGCCAGCAGCTTGGCGGCAGGGAGCACAGATACGCAGTATTTT.

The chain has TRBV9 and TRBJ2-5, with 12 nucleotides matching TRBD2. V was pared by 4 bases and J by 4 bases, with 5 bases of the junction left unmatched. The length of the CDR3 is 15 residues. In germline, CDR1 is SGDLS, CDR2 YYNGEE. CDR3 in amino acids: CASSQLGLAGETQYF. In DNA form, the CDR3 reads TGTGCCAGCAGCCAGTTGGGACTAGCGGGAGAGACCCAGTACTTC.

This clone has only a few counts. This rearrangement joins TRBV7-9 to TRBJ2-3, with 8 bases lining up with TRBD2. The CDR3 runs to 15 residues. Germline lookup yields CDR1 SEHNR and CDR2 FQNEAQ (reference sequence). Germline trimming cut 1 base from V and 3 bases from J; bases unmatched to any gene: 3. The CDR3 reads CASSLGAGDTDTQYF. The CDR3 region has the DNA TGTGCCAGCAGCTTAGGAGCGGGAGATACAGATACGCAGTATTTT.